This TCR beta chain was retrieved from a study of technical replicates of blood from a few donors. CDR3 length: 17 residues. J lost 1 base, V lost 2 bases, and 8 bases had no gene match. CDR1 MNHNS and CDR2 SASEGT come from the germline V gene. Measured with immunoSEQ multiplex PCR; TCRdb has only the in-frame clones, and not every one. The data contain tens of thousands of clones, 93% of them singletons. This TCR came from a human donor in good health. Some clones in this sample may be carry-over from other donors' samples. Sample: PBMCs. The chain joins TRBV6-1 to TRBJ2-3, with 8 bases lining up with TRBD2. CDR3 bases: TGTGCCAGCAGTGAAACCCATCAGCGGGGGCGCACAGATACGCAGTATTTT. Translated, it gives CASSETHQRGRTDTQYF.